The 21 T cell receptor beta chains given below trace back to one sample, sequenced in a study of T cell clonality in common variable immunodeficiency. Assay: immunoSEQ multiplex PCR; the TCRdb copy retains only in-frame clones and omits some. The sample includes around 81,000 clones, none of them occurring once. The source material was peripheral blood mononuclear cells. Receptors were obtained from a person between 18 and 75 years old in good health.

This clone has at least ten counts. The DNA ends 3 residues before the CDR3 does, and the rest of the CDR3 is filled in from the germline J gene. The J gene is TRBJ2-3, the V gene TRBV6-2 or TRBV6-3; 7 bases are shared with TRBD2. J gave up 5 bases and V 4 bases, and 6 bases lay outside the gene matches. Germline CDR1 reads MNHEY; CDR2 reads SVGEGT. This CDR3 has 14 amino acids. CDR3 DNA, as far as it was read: TGTGCCAGCAGTTCTCAGCGGGAAAGAGATACG. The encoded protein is CASSSQRERDT. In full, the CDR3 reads CASSSQRERDTQYF.

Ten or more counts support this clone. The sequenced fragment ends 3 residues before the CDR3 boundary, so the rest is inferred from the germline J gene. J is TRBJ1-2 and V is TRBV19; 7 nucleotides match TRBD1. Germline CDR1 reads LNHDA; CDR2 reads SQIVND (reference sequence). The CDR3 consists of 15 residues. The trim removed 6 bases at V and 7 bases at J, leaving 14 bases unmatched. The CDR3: CASSLSRDSLAGYTF. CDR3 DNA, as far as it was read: TGTGCCAGTAGCCTCTCACGGGACAGTCTGGCTGGC.

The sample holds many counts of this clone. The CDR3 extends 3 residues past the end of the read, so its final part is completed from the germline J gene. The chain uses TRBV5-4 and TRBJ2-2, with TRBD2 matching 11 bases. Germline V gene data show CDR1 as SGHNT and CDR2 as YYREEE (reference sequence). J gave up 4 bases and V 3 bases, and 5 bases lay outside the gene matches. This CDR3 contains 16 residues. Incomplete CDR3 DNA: TGTGCCAGCAGCTGGGGACTAGCGGAGACCACCGGGGAG. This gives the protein CASSWGLAETTGE. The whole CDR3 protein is CASSWGLAETTGELFF.

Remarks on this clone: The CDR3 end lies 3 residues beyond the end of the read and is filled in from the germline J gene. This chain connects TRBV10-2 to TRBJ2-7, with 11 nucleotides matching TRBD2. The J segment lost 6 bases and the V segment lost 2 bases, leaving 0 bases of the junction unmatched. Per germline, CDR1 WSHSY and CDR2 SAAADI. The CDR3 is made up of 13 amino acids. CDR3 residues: CASSETSGSEQYF. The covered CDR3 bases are TGCGCCAGCAGTGAGACTAGCGGGAGCGAG.

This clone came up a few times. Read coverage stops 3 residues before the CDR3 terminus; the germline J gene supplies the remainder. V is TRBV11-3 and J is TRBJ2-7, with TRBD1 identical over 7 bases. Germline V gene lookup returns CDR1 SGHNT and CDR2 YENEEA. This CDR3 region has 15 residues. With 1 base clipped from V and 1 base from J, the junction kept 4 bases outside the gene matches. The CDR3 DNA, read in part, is TGTGCCAGCAGCTTAGCCCCGGGACAGTCCTACGAG. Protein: CASSLAPGQSYE. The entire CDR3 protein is CASSLAPGQSYEQYF.

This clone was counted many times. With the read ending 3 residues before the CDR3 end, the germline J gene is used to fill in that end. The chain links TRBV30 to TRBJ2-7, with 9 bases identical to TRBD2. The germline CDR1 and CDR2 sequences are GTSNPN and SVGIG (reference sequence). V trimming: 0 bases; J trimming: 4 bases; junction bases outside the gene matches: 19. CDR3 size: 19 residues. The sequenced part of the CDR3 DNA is TGTGCCTGGAGTGTTAGATTCTCGTCAGCGGGAGGTATTAGGTACGAG. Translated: CAWSVRFSSAGGIRYE. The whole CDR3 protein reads CAWSVRFSSAGGIRYEQYF.

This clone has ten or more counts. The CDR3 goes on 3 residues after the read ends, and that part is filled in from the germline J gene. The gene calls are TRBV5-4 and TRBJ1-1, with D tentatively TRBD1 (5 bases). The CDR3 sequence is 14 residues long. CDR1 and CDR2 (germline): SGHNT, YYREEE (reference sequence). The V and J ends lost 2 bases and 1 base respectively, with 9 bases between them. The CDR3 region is CASSFPRENTEAFF. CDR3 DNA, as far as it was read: TGTGCCAGCAGCTTCCCCAGGGAGAACACTGAA.

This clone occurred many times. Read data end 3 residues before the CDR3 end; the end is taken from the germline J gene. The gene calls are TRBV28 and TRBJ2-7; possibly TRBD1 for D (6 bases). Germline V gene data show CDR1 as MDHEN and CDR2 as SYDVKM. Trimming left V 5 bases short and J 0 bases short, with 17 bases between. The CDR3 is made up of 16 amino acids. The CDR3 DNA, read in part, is TGTGCCAGCAGTCAAACAGGGTTGCCGCTCTCCTACGAG. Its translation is CASSQTGLPLSYE. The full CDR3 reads CASSQTGLPLSYEQYF.

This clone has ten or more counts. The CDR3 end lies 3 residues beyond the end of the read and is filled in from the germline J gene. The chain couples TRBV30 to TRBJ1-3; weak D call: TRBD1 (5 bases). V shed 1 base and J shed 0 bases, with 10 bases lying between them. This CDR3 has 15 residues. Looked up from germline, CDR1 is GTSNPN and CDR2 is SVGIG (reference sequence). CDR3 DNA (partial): TGTGCCTGGAGTGCCGTAAGGGGCTCTGGAAACACC. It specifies CAWSAVRGSGNT. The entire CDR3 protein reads CAWSAVRGSGNTIYF.

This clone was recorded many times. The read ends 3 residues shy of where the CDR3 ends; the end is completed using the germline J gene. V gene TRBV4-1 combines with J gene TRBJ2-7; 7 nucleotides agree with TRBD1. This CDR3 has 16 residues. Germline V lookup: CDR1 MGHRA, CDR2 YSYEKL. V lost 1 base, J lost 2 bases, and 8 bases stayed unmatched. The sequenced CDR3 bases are TGCGCCAGCAGCCAAGGTGTTTGGGACAGAACCTACGAG. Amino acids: CASSQGVWDRTYE. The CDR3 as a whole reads CASSQGVWDRTYEQYF.

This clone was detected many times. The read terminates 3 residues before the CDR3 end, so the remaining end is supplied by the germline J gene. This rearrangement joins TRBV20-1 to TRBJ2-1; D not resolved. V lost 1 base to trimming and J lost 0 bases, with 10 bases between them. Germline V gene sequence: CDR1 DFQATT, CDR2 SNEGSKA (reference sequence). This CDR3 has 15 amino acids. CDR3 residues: CSARGGANSYNEQFF. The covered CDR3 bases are TGCAGTGCTAGAGGCGGAGCTAACTCCTACAATGAG.

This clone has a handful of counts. CDR3 sequence: CASSNRDIPLHF. CDR3 DNA, as far as it was read: TGTGCCAGTAGCAACCGAGACATACCC. The V and J genes are TRBV19 and TRBJ1-6, with no clear D. The missing CDR3 end, 3 residues past where the read stops, is filled in from the germline J gene. V lost 6 bases and J lost 12, with 12 bases in between. The CDR3 sequence is 12 residues long. From germline, CDR1 is LNHDA and CDR2 SQIVND (reference sequence).

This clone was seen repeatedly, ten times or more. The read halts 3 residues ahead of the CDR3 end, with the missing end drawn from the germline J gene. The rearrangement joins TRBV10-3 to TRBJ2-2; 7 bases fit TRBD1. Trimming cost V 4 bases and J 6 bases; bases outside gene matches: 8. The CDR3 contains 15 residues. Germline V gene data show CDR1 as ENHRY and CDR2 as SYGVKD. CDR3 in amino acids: CAISGRGNLPGELFF. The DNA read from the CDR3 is TGTGCCATCAGTGGCAGGGGGAATCTCCCCGGGGAG.

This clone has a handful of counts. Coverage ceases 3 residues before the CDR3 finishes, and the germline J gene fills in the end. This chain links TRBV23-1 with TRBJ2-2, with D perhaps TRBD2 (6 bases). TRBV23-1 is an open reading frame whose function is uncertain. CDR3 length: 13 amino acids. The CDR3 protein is CASSQTGLPSLFF. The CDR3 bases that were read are TGCGCCAGCAGTCAAACCGGACTACCTTCG.

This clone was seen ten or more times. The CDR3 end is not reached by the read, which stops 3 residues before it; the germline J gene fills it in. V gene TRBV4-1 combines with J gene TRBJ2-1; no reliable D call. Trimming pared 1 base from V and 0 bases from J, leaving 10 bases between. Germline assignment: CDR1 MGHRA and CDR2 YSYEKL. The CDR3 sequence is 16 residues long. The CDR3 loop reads CASSQGPQSSYNEQFF. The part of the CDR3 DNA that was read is TGCGCCAGCAGCCAAGGGCCCCAAAGCTCCTACAATGAG.

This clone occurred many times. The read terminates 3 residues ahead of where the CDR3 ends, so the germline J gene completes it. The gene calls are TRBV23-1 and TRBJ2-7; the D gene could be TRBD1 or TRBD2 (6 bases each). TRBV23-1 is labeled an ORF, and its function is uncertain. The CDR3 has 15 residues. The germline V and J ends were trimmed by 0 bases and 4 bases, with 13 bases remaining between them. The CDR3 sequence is CASSQSPQGRYEQYF. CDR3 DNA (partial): TGCGCCAGCAGTCAATCACCGCAGGGGAGGTACGAG.

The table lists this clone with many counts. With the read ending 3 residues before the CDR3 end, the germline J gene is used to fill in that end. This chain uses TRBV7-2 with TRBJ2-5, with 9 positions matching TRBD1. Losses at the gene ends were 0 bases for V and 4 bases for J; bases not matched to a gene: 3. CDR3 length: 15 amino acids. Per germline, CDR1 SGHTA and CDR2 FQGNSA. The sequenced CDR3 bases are TGTGCCAGCAGCTTAGCCGGGACAGGGAGAGAGACC. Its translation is CASSLAGTGRET. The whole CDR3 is CASSLAGTGRETQYF.

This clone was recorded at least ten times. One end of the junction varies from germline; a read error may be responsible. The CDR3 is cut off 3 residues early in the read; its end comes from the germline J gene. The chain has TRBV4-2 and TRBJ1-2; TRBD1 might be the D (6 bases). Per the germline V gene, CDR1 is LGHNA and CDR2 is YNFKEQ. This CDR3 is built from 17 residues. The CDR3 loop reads CASSQDYWGGRNYGYTF. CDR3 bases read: TGCGCCAGCAGCCAAGATTATTGGGGGGGGCGCAACTATGGC.

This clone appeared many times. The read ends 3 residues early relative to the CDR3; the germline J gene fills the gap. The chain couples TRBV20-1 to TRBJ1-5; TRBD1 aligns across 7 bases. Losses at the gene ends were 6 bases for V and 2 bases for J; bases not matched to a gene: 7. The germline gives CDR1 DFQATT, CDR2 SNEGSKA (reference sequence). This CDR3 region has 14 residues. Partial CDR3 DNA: TGCAGTGCCCTGGACAGGATGGGCAATCAGCCC. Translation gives CSALDRMGNQP. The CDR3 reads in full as CSALDRMGNQPQHF.

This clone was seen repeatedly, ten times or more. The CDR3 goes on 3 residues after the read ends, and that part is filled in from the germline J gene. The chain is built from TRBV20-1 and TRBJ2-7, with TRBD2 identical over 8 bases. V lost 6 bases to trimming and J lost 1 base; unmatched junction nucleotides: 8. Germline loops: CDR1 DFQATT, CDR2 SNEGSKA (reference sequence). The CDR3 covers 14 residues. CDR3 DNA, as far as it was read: TGCAGTGCAACGGGACTAGTGTTATCCTACGAG. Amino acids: CSATGLVLSYE. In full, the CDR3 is CSATGLVLSYEQYF.

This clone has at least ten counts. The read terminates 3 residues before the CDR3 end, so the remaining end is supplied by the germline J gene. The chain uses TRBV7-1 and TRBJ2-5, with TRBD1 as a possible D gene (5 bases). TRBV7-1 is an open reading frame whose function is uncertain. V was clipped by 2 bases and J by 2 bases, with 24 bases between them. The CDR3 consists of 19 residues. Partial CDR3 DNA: TGTGCCAGCAGCTCACAGGGTAGGGCACTCACATGGAATCAAGAGACC. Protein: CASSSQGRALTWNQET. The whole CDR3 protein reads CASSSQGRALTWNQETQYF.